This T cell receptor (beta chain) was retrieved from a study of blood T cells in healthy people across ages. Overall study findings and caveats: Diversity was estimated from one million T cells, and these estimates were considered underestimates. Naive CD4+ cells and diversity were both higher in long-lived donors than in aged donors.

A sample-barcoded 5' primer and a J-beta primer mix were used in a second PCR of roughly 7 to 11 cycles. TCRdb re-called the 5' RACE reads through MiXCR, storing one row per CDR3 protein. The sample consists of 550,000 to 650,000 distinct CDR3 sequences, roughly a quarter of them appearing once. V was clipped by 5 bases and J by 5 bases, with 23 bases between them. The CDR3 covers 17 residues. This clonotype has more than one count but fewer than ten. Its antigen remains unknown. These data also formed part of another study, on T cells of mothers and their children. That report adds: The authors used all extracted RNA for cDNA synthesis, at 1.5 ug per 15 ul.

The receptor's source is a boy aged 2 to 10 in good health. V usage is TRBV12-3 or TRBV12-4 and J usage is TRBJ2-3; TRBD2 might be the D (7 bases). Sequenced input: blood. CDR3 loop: CASSPRGGRVGKDTQYF. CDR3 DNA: TGTGCCAGCAGTCCAAGGGGGGGGAGGGTAGGGAAAGATACGCAGTATTTT.